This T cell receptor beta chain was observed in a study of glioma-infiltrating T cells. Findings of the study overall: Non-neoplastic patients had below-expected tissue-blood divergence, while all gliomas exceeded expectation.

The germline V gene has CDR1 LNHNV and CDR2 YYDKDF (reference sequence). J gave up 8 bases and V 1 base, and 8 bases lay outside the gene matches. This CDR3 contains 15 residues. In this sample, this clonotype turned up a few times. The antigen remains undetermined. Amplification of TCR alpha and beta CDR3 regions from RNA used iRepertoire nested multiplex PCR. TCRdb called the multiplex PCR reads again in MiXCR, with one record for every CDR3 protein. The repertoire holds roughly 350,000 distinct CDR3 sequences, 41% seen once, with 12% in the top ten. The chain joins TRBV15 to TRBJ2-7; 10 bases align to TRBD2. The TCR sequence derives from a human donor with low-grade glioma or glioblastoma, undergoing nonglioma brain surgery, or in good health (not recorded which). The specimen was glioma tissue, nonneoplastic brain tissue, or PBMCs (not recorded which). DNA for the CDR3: TGTGCCACCAGCAGAGCAGCTAGCGGGAGTTTACAGCAGTACTTC. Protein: CATSRAASGSLQQYF.